This passage covers 10 T cell receptor beta chains from one sample sequenced in a study of cytomegalovirus exposure and HLA in healthy donors. This PCR relied on a set of 60 Vbeta primers and 13 Jbeta primers. Produced via immunoSEQ multiplex PCR; TCRdb's table is partial and in-frame only. The table includes about 140,000 clones, more than 75% detected once. The sample consisted of PBMCs. These receptor sequences come from a male donor in good health and CMV-seronegative.

This chain uses TRBV30 with TRBJ1-2; D not certain. The CDR3 has 12 amino acids. Germline CDR1 is GTSNPN and CDR2 is SVGIG (reference sequence). The V and J ends lost 2 bases and 5 bases respectively, with 9 bases between them. CDR3 amino acids: CAWSFGDYGYTF. For the CDR3, the DNA is TGTGCCTGGAGTTTCGGGGATTATGGCTACACCTTC.

To note about this clone: Other DNA variants within this sample encode the same CDR3. J is TRBJ1-4 and V is TRBV7-9; D perhaps matches TRBD1 (6 bases). This CDR3 comprises 14 residues. The germline gives CDR1 SEHNR, CDR2 FQNEAQ (reference sequence). Trimming pared 2 bases from V and 5 bases from J, leaving 9 bases between. In DNA, the CDR3 is TGTGCCAGCAGCTTAAGGACAGACAATGAAAAACTGTTTTTT. This encodes CASSLRTDNEKLFF.

This clone has just a few counts. The rearrangement uses TRBV7-2 and TRBJ1-1; no firm D call. V dropped 2 bases and J dropped 1 base, with 11 bases sitting between them. This CDR3 has 15 amino acids. CDR1 and CDR2 from the germline V gene are SGHTA and FQGNSA. The CDR3 protein is CASSLKWAANTEAFF. In DNA form, the CDR3 reads TGTGCCAGCAGCTTAAAGTGGGCCGCGAACACTGAAGCTTTCTTT.

The rearrangement uses TRBV19 and TRBJ1-2, with TRBD1 as a possible D gene (5 bases). V dropped 2 bases and J dropped 4 bases, with 8 bases sitting between them. Germline loops: CDR1 LNHDA, CDR2 SQIVND (reference sequence). The CDR3 has 13 amino acids. CDR3 DNA sequence: TGTGCCAGTAGTATAAGGGGCGTCTATGGCTACACCTTC. It encodes CASSIRGVYGYTF.

The gene calls are TRBV19 and TRBJ1-4; the D is unclear. This CDR3 has 14 amino acids. V was clipped by 3 bases and J by 3 bases, with 8 bases between them. Germline V gene sequence: CDR1 LNHDA, CDR2 SQIVND (reference sequence). CDR3 in DNA: TGTGCCAGTAGTATCGGAGCCTCTAATGAAAAACTGTTTTTT. The encoded protein is CASSIGASNEKLFF.

The chain is built from TRBV7-2 and TRBJ2-3; 8 nucleotides agree with TRBD2. This CDR3 spans 12 amino acids. The V and J ends lost 1 base and 15 bases, in that order; junction bases with no gene match: 6. Germline-derived CDR1 and CDR2 are SGHTA and FQGNSA. The CDR3 sequence is CASSLEGGGYYF. CDR3 DNA sequence: TGTGCCAGCAGCTTAGAGGGCGGGGGGTATTATTTT.

V gene TRBV2 combines with J gene TRBJ1-4, with D hard to call. This CDR3 contains 15 residues. V lost 5 bases, J lost 4 bases, and 14 bases lay in between. CDR1 SNHLY and CDR2 FYNNEI come from the germline V gene. The CDR3 protein is CASSPQTGINEKLFF. The CDR3 DNA is TGTGCCAGCAGTCCCCAGACGGGGATTAATGAAAAACTGTTTTTT.

This chain links TRBV9 with TRBJ2-3, with 8 positions matching TRBD2. This CDR3 region has 15 residues. In germline, CDR1 is SGDLS, CDR2 YYNGEE. The trim removed 3 bases at V and 6 bases at J, leaving 9 bases unmatched. CDR3 sequence: CASSAPGVAGDTQYF. CDR3 coding DNA: TGTGCCAGCAGCGCCCCCGGGGTAGCGGGGGATACGCAGTATTTT. Variable domain in full (rest from reference TRBV9 and TRBJ2-3): DSGVTQTPKHLITATGQRVTLRCSPRSGDLSVYWYQQSLDQGLQFLIQYYNGEERAKGNILERFSAQQFPDLHSELNLSSLELGDSALYFCASSAPGVAGDTQYFGPGTRLTVL.

The chain couples TRBV7-6 to TRBJ2-7; 7 positions agree with TRBD2. The V gene's germline CDR1 is SGHVS and CDR2 FNYEAQ. The CDR3 consists of 17 residues. V lost 1 base to trimming and J lost 1 base; unmatched junction nucleotides: 10. Here the CDR3 reads CASSLGPGEGRSYEQYF. The CDR3 region has the DNA TGTGCCAGCAGCTTAGGCCCTGGGGAGGGGAGGTCCTACGAGCAGTACTTC.

The CDR3 coding sequence is TGCAGCGTCCGAGGAAACCGGTATGGGACAGCCAATGAAAAACTGTTTTTT. It yields the protein CSVRGNRYGTANEKLFF. The chain couples TRBV29-1 to TRBJ1-4; 7 nucleotides line up with TRBD1. J gave up 5 bases and V 6 bases, and 18 bases lay outside the gene matches. This CDR3 region has 17 residues. Germline-derived CDR1 and CDR2 are SQVTM and ANQGSEA.